These T cell receptor beta chains were read from a single sample in a study of cytomegalovirus exposure and HLA in healthy donors. Assay used: immunoSEQ multiplex PCR; TCRdb lists only in-frame clones, some missing. The table shows 85,000 to 110,000 clones, with about 77% occurring only once. The source material was PBMCs. These receptors all come from a woman aged 18-29 years in good health and CMV-seropositive. Each CDR3 is given with its conserved first and last residue. D genes are given only for firm matches.

CDR3aa,CDR3nt,d_gene,v_gene,j_gene
CASSVGQGAREQYF,TGTGCCAGCAGCGTAGGACAGGGGGCGCGCGAGCAGTACTTC,TRBD1,TRBV9,TRBJ2-7
CASAEGGEVYGYTF,TGTGCCAGCGCTGAAGGGGGGGAGGTCTATGGCTACACCTTC,.,TRBV27,TRBJ1-2
CASRNFRGQPQHF,TGTGCCAGTCGTAATTTCAGGGGACAGCCCCAGCATTTT,.,TRBV19,TRBJ1-5
CASSERTGLNSPLHF,TGTGCCAGCAGTGAGAGGACAGGATTAAATTCACCCCTCCACTTT,TRBD1,TRBV6-1,TRBJ1-6
CATSLTRYNEQFF,TGTGCCACCTCACTTACTAGGTACAATGAGCAGTTCTTC,.,TRBV27,TRBJ2-1
CASSLYNLAVSYNSPLHF,TGCGCCAGCAGCTTGTATAACCTTGCGGTCTCCTATAATTCACCCCTCCACTTT,.,TRBV5-1,TRBJ1-6
CASSQGDRVHEQYF,TGTGCCAGCAGTCAAGGTGACAGGGTCCACGAGCAGTACTTC,TRBD1,TRBV6-5,TRBJ2-7
CASSSRTGGNTIYF,TGTGCCAGCAGTTCACGGACAGGTGGAAACACCATATATTTT,TRBD1,TRBV28,TRBJ1-3
CASSLDFRGETQYF,TGCGCCAGCAGCTTGGACTTCAGGGGAGAGACCCAGTACTTC,.,TRBV5-1,TRBJ2-5
CASSIRLAGGEEQFF,TGTGCCAGTAGTATCCGGCTAGCGGGAGGAGAGGAGCAGTTCTTC,TRBD2,TRBV19,TRBJ2-1
CATSRGQGSPLHF,TGTGCCACCAGCAGGGGACAGGGATCGCCCCTCCACTTT,TRBD1,TRBV15,TRBJ1-6
CASSDWTGKNIQYF,TGTGCCAGCAGCGATTGGACAGGAAAAAACATTCAGTACTTC,TRBD1,TRBV5-4,TRBJ2-4
CASSRGRGVNTEAFF,TGCGCCAGCTCTCGTGGGCGCGGGGTGAACACTGAAGCTTTCTTT,.,TRBV5-1,TRBJ1-1
CASRTAGTGEYEQYF,TGTGCCAGCAGAACCGCCGGGACAGGGGAGTACGAGCAGTACTTC,TRBD1,TRBV27,TRBJ2-7
CASSIRYEQYF,TGTGCCAGCAGCATCCGCTACGAGCAGTACTTC,.,TRBV7-8,TRBJ2-7
CASSSGLAGASYEQYF,TGCGCCAGCAGCTCGGGACTAGCGGGAGCCTCCTACGAGCAGTACTTC,TRBD2,TRBV5-1,TRBJ2-7
CASSPQVVGDYGYTF,TGTGCCAGCTCACCGCAGGTCGTGGGTGACTATGGCTACACCTTC,.,TRBV18,TRBJ1-2
CASSVRGDEQFF,TGTGCCAGCAGTGTAAGGGGCGATGAGCAGTTCTTC,.,TRBV6-1,TRBJ2-1
CASSVQGFGANVLTF,TGTGCCAGCAGCGTACAGGGATTTGGGGCCAACGTCCTGACTTTC,.,TRBV2,TRBJ2-6
CASSRYPGHRGTDTQYF,TGTGCCAGCAGCCGATATCCGGGACATCGGGGCACAGATACGCAGTATTTT,.,TRBV5-8,TRBJ2-3
CASSPRGSSYNSPLHF,TGTGCCAGCTCACCACGAGGGAGCTCCTATAATTCACCCCTCCACTTT,.,TRBV18,TRBJ1-6
CASSSGLAFYEQYF,TGTGCCAGCAGTTCGGGACTAGCTTTCTACGAGCAGTACTTC,TRBD2,TRBV6-1,TRBJ2-7